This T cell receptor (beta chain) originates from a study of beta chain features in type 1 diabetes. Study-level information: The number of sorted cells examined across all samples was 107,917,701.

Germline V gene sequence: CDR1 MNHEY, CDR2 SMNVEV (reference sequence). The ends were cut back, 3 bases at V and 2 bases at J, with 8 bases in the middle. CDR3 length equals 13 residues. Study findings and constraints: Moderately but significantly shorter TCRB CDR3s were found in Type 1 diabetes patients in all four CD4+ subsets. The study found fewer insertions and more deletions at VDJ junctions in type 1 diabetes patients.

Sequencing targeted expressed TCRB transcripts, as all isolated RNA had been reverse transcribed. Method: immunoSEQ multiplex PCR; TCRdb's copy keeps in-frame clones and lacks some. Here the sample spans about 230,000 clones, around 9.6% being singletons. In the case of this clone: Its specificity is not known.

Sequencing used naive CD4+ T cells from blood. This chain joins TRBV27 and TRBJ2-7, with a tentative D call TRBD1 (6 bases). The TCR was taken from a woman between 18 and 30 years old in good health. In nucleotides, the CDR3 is TGTGCCAGCAGTTTCAACAGGGCCTACGAGCAGTACTTC. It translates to CASSFNRAYEQYF.